This is a list of T cell receptor beta chains from one sample in a study of OX40 agonist ivuxolimab in advanced cancers. TCRdb keeps only in-frame clones here, not all; method: immunoSEQ multiplex PCR. The sample yields 100,000 to 150,000 clones, 85% to 95% seen once. This specimen was CD4+ or CD8+ T cells sorted from blood, taken in a trial of the OX40 agonist ivuxolimab. Receptor source: an adult with an advanced solid tumor such as melanoma, head and neck, liver or kidney cancer. Each CDR3 is given with its conserved first and last residue. Each record gives: J gene, V gene, CDR3 protein.

TRBJ1-3,TRBV7-9,CASSINSRAPLGNTIYF
TRBJ1-3,TRBV11-2,CASSSGIWATIYF
TRBJ1-2,TRBV15,CATSRGGDYGYTF
TRBJ1-2,TRBV5-1,CASSLEGQGYGYTF
TRBJ1-2,TRBV4-1,CASSQDRAGYGYTF
TRBJ2-7,TRBV7-7,CASSLGHNTYEQYF
TRBJ2-7,TRBV5-1,CASSSGGTTGEQYF
TRBJ2-3,TRBV18,CASAGATGGPTDTQYF
TRBJ1-1,TRBV30,CAWKSSDRGSEAFF
TRBJ2-1,TRBV7-8,CASSFTGGKDNEQFF
TRBJ2-1,TRBV2,CASKSMSNEQFF
TRBJ1-6,TRBV19,CASSPRVGNNSPLHF
.,TRBV27,CASSQLGQESYEQYF
TRBJ2-1,TRBV19,CASSIVAGAPYNEQFF
TRBJ2-3,TRBV5-1,CASSPGTLPTDTQYF
TRBJ2-1,TRBV5-1,CASSPPGQGLWGFF
TRBJ1-2,TRBV28,CASYDRGWGYTF
TRBJ2-5,TRBV18,CASSQHREGAEETQYF
TRBJ1-2,TRBV5-1,CASSPERETNYGYTF
TRBJ2-3,TRBV6-1,CASILSGSGTDTQYF
TRBJ2-2,TRBV7-3,CASSGQGSGELFF
TRBJ2-1,TRBV10-1,CASSEVAGDNEQFF
TRBJ1-5,TRBV6-5,CASSYTGNQPQHF